A single T cell receptor (beta chain) is shown here with its context. These data come from a study of CD8+CD57+ T cells in acquired aplastic anemia. Overall study context: Healthy CD8+ samples averaged approximately 11 million reads.

Genomic DNA provided the template from which TCR beta VDJ and CDR3 profiles were obtained. TCRdb re-called the reads with MiXCR, one entry per CDR3 protein. In the table there are 200,000 to 250,000 distinct CDR3 sequences, around 60% of which are singletons. CDR3 length: 13 amino acids. Germline CDR1 is SGHRS and CDR2 is YFSETQ. V was trimmed by 0 bases and J by 10 bases, leaving 11 bases between them. Sequenced: sorted CD4+, CD8+, or CD8+CD57+ T cells (not recorded which) from PBMCs. The genes are TRBV5-1 and TRBJ2-1; possible D gene TRBD2, 6 bases. The receptor was isolated from a human donor in good health. The CDR3 region has the DNA TGCGCCAGCAGCTTGGCTGGAGGGTGGGAGCAGTTCTTC. Its protein is CASSLAGGWEQFF.